The 9 T cell receptor beta chains reported below all come from one sample, sequenced in a study of T cell responses to AZD1222 COVID-19 vaccine. TCRdb's copy holds only in-frame clones and misses some; the assay was immunoSEQ multiplex PCR. The sample has tens of thousands of clones, approximately 86% seen once; the top ten hold 16%. The sample consisted of peripheral blood, taken on day 0 of AZD1222 vaccination. These receptors were obtained from an adult in good health.

This clone was observed a single time. The rearrangement uses TRBV28 and TRBJ2-7; TRBD1 or TRBD2 may be the D gene (5 bases each). Germline loops: CDR1 MDHEN, CDR2 SYDVKM. Trimming took 5 bases from V and 2 from J, leaving 16 bases between them. CDR3 length: 15 amino acids. CDR3 loop: CASSVPQGATYEQYF. CDR3 coding DNA: TGTGCCAGCAGTGTACCGCAGGGAGCCACCTACGAGCAGTACTTC.

The J gene is TRBJ2-2, the V gene TRBV6-2 or TRBV6-3; the D gene is possibly TRBD2 (6 bases). Deletions cut 2 bases from V and 0 bases from J, with 13 bases between. CDR1 and CDR2 from the germline V gene are MNHEY and SVGEGT. This CDR3 region has 17 residues. The CDR3 nucleotides are TGTGCCAGCAGTTACGGTGGACTACGTTCGAACACCGGGGAGCTGTTTTTT. Its translation is CASSYGGLRSNTGELFF.

The gene calls are TRBV4-2 and TRBJ1-5; the D gene is possibly TRBD1 (6 bases). The CDR3 loop spans 18 amino acids. The germline V gene encodes CDR1 LGHNA and CDR2 YNFKEQ. V lost 1 base and J 8 bases, leaving 24 bases between the germline ends. This CDR3 reads CASSQVRDPGTPIEPQHF. The CDR3 DNA reads TGTGCCAGCAGCCAAGTACGAGACCCCGGGACACCCATTGAGCCCCAGCATTTT.

This clone was recorded once. The chain recombines TRBV5-1 with TRBJ1-4, with TRBD1 matching 7 bases. The ends lost 0 bases at V and 8 bases at J; junction bases unmatched: 4. The CDR3 runs 14 residues. The V gene's germline CDR1 is SGHRS and CDR2 YFSETQ. The CDR3 reads CASSLGQGAEKLFF. CDR3 nucleotide sequence: TGCGCCAGCAGCTTGGGACAGGGAGCAGAAAAACTGTTTTTT.

The chain couples TRBV12-3 or TRBV12-4 to TRBJ2-1; D unresolved. V was shortened by 6 bases and J by 10 bases, with 16 bases between the two germline ends. The CDR3 contains 13 residues. CDR3 in DNA: TGTGCCAGCAGCCTGCCCCCTAAAGACGAGCAGTTCTTC. Residues: CASSLPPKDEQFF.

The genes are TRBV24-1 and TRBJ1-4; no firm D call. V was shortened by 2 bases and J by 3 bases, with 12 bases between the two germline ends. The CDR3 is made up of 16 amino acids. Germline-derived CDR1 and CDR2 are KGHDR and SFDVKD. The CDR3 sequence: CATSDYARRANEKLFF. The CDR3 DNA sequence: TGTGCCACCAGTGATTATGCCAGGCGGGCTAATGAAAAACTGTTTTTT.

The chain joins TRBV6-2 or TRBV6-3 to TRBJ1-5, with D perhaps TRBD1 (5 bases). The CDR3 loop spans 15 amino acids. V dropped 4 bases and J dropped 5 bases, with 15 bases sitting between them. Germline lookup yields CDR1 MNHEY and CDR2 SVGEGT. CDR3 bases: TGTGCCAGCAGTTCGAAAGGGGCAAGGTATCAGCCCCAGCATTTT. It encodes CASSSKGARYQPQHF.

This clone was seen only a few times. The V and J genes are TRBV6-5 and TRBJ1-4; D perhaps matches TRBD1 (6 bases). The CDR3 loop spans 14 amino acids. Germline CDR1 is MNHEY and CDR2 is SVGAGI. The V end was cut by 10 bases, the J end by 8 bases, with 20 bases between. The DNA for the CDR3 is TGTGCCACTGTTCCGGGGGGGCTCAGCGAAAAACTGTTTTTT. It encodes CATVPGGLSEKLFF.

The chain combines TRBV6-6 with TRBJ1-1; D ambiguous. The V gene lost 6 bases and the J gene lost 1 base, with 18 bases spanning the gap. This CDR3 has 16 residues. Germline V gene lookup returns CDR1 MNHNY and CDR2 SVGAGI (reference sequence). Here the CDR3 reads CASSIVQSLPNTEAFF. The DNA of the CDR3 is TGTGCCAGCAGCATTGTTCAGTCATTACCGAACACTGAAGCTTTCTTT.